The next 2 T cell receptor beta chains were all read from a single sample in a study of T cells after yellow fever vaccination. From the 5' RACE reads, TCRdb called clonotypes with MiXCR, one entry per CDR3 protein. Among 29,000 or so distinct CDR3 sequences, 6.3% were seen once, and the ten largest hold approximately 25%. Sequencing used PBMCs, either bulk or a sorted T-cell subset (CD4+, CD8+, memory, or dextramer-sorted; not recorded which), obtained on the day of the yellow fever booster vaccination. The receptors derive from a man between 25 and 39 years old who received the YFV17D yellow fever vaccine.

A few counts support this clonotype. The rearrangement links TRBV28 to TRBJ1-5; D unresolved. The CDR3 has 11 residues. V shed 4 bases and J shed 7 bases, with 5 bases lying between them. Germline assignment: CDR1 MDHEN and CDR2 SYDVKM. In DNA form, the CDR3 reads TGTGCCAGCAGTTCTTACCAGCCCCAGCATTTT. It yields the protein CASSSYQPQHF. The full variable domain, rest sourced from reference TRBV28 and TRBJ1-5, is DVKVTQSSRYLVKRTGEKVFLECVQDMDHENMFWYRQDPGLGLRLIYFSYDVKMKEKGDIPEGYSVSREKKERFSLILESASTNQTSMYLCASSSYQPQHFGDGTRLSIL.

This clonotype was found a few times. The chain joins TRBV14 to TRBJ2-3; D remains ambiguous. Trimming removed 4 bases at V and 4 bases at J, with 12 bases between. In germline, CDR1 is SGHDN, CDR2 FVKESK. The CDR3 contains 14 residues. The CDR3 protein is CASSPLAVSDTQYF. For the CDR3, the DNA is TGTGCCAGCAGCCCTCTCGCAGTTTCAGATACGCAGTATTTT.